A selection of T cell receptor beta chains follows, all from one sample in a study of response to subunit inactivated influenza vaccine. TCRdb re-called the RT-PCR reads with MiXCR, one entry per CDR3 protein. The table shows approximately 530,000 distinct CDR3 sequences, with 7.5% to 8.5% occurring only once. Sequenced material: PBMCs from blood, taken less than 30 months after vaccination. Receptors originate from a man aged 50 to 69 who received an inactivated influenza vaccine. CDR3s include the opening cysteine and the closing phenylalanine or tryptophan. The D gene is left open where the match is weak. Clone size appears in some rows only: once, few, many, or a class for an expanded clone.

DNA: TGTGCCAGCAGCCAAGTGGCAGGGCGACTCTCTGGAAACACCATATATTTT
CDR3: CASSQVAGRLSGNTIYF
J: TRBJ1-3
D: .
V: TRBV3-1
length: 17
size: few

DNA: TGTGCCAGCAGCGTGGGACCACAAGGAGGAGGCTATGGCTACACCTTC
CDR3: CASSVGPQGGGYGYTF
J: TRBJ1-2
D: .
V: TRBV25-1
length: 16
size: many

DNA: TGTGCCATCAAGGCGGCCGGGACCGCCCGGTCTGGGGCCAACGTCCTGACTTTC
CDR3: CAIKAAGTARSGANVLTF
J: TRBJ2-6
D: .
V: TRBV21-1
length: 18
size: .

DNA: TGTGCCAGCAGTTTTACTAATCAGCCCCAGCATTTT
CDR3: CASSFTNQPQHF
J: TRBJ1-5
D: .
V: TRBV25-1
length: 12
size: .

DNA: TGTGCCACCAGTGATTTGCATTGTACTAGCGGGTCCATTACCTCATACGAGCAGTACTTC
CDR3: CATSDLHCTSGSITSYEQYF
J: TRBJ2-7
D: TRBD2
V: TRBV24-1
length: 20
size: few

DNA: TGTGCCAGCAGCTTATGGACAGGAACAGATACGCAGTATTTT
CDR3: CASSLWTGTDTQYF
J: TRBJ2-3
D: TRBD1
V: TRBV7-2
length: 14
size: few

DNA: TGCAGCGTTGAGGGACCCAGAAATTATGGCTACACCTTC
CDR3: CSVEGPRNYGYTF
J: TRBJ1-2
D: .
V: TRBV29-1
length: 13
size: .

DNA: TGTGCCAGCAGTGAAGAGGGCAGGGGGTTGACCCAGTACTTC
CDR3: CASSEEGRGLTQYF
J: TRBJ2-5
D: TRBD1
V: TRBV6-1
length: 14
size: few

DNA: TGCAGTGCTAGAGATGTGACGGACAGGGGGACAGGTAGGCCCTCTGGGGCCAACGTCCTGACTTTC
CDR3: CSARDVTDRGTGRPSGANVLTF
J: TRBJ2-6
D: TRBD1
V: TRBV20-1
length: 22
size: few

DNA: TGCGCCAGCAGCAAAGGACTAGCGGGGGTAGTTAGCACCGGGGAGCTGTTTTTT
CDR3: CASSKGLAGVVSTGELFF
J: TRBJ2-2
D: TRBD2
V: TRBV4-1
length: 18
size: .

DNA: TGCAGCGCTGAAGGGCTAGTACGTGGGGAGCTGTTTTTT
CDR3: CSAEGLVRGELFF
J: TRBJ2-2
D: .
V: TRBV29-1
length: 13
size: few

DNA: TGTGCCAGCAGCAGGCGGACTAGCGGGAGGGCCTCTACCTACAATGAGCAGTTCTTC
CDR3: CASSRRTSGRASTYNEQFF
J: TRBJ2-1
D: TRBD2
V: TRBV4-2
length: 19
size: .

DNA: TGCGCCAGCAGCCTGGGACAGGGGGTCCATGAGCAGTTCTTC
CDR3: CASSLGQGVHEQFF
J: TRBJ2-1
D: TRBD1
V: TRBV5-1
length: 14
size: many

DNA: TGTGCCAGCAGTTTATCGAGGGCCAACGGGGAGCTGTTTTTT
CDR3: CASSLSRANGELFF
J: TRBJ2-2
D: .
V: TRBV27
length: 14
size: .

DNA: TGTGCCAGCAGTTGGAGCGGGGACCTTAGCACAGATACGCAGTATTTT
CDR3: CASSWSGDLSTDTQYF
J: TRBJ2-3
D: TRBD2
V: TRBV6-5
length: 16
size: .

DNA: TGTGCCATCAGTGAGTCAATTGACACGACTAACTATGGCTACACCTTC
CDR3: CAISESIDTTNYGYTF
J: TRBJ1-2
D: .
V: TRBV10-3
length: 16
size: many

DNA: TGTGCCAGCAGCCTAAAGCGGGACGGGACCCAGTACTTC
CDR3: CASSLKRDGTQYF
J: TRBJ2-5
D: TRBD2
V: TRBV7-2
length: 13
size: many

DNA: TGCGCCAGCAGCGTAGGGCGAATCGAAGAAAAACTGTTTTTT
CDR3: CASSVGRIEEKLFF
J: TRBJ1-4
D: .
V: TRBV5-1
length: 14
size: many

DNA: TGCGCCAGCAGCCATCAGGGAGGTACGCAGTATTTT
CDR3: CASSHQGGTQYF
J: TRBJ2-3
D: .
V: TRBV4-1
length: 12
size: .

DNA: TGCGCCAGCAGGGCAGGGACCCACACCGGGGAGCTGTTTTTT
CDR3: CASRAGTHTGELFF
J: TRBJ2-2
D: .
V: TRBV5-1
length: 14
size: .

DNA: TGTGCCATCAGTGAGTCAGCAGATGAAAAACTGTTTTTT
CDR3: CAISESADEKLFF
J: TRBJ1-4
D: .
V: TRBV10-3
length: 13
size: .

DNA: TGCAGTGCTTCAACAGGGGGCTCCTACGAGCAGTACTTC
CDR3: CSASTGGSYEQYF
J: TRBJ2-7
D: TRBD1
V: TRBV20-1
length: 13
size: many

DNA: TGTGCCAGCAGCTTGCGTGGGGTAGGGGCAGATACGCAGTATTTT
CDR3: CASSLRGVGADTQYF
J: TRBJ2-3
D: .
V: TRBV7-9
length: 15
size: many

DNA: TGTGCCAGCAGGAGCCGGGACACTCAGCCCCAGCATTTT
CDR3: CASRSRDTQPQHF
J: TRBJ1-5
D: .
V: TRBV28
length: 13
size: .

DNA: TGTGCCAGCAGTGAAGGGACATCTCGGGTCTCACCCCTCCACTTT
CDR3: CASSEGTSRVSPLHF
J: TRBJ1-6
D: .
V: TRBV2
length: 15
size: many

DNA: TGCGCCAGCAGCCAAGTACAGGGGGCAAACACCATATATTTT
CDR3: CASSQVQGANTIYF
J: TRBJ1-3
D: TRBD1
V: TRBV4-3
length: 14
size: few

DNA: TGTGCCAGCAGTTTCTATGATGAAAAACTGTTTTTT
CDR3: CASSFYDEKLFF
J: TRBJ1-4
D: .
V: TRBV12-3/TRBV12-4
length: 12
size: .

DNA: TGTGCCAGCAGTTCCGCCCGTAGAGGTGGAAACACCATATATTTT
CDR3: CASSSARRGGNTIYF
J: TRBJ1-3
D: .
V: TRBV12-3/TRBV12-4
length: 15
size: .

DNA: TGTGCCAGCAGTTTAGGTTGGGACACTGTTGCTAACTATGGCTACACCTTC
CDR3: CASSLGWDTVANYGYTF
J: TRBJ1-2
D: .
V: TRBV12-3/TRBV12-4
length: 17
size: few

DNA: TGTGCCAGCAGCAGCGACGGGACTGAAGCTTTCTTT
CDR3: CASSSDGTEAFF
J: TRBJ1-1
D: .
V: TRBV6-5
length: 12
size: few

DNA: TGTGCCAGCAGCTTCGGGCCCCTTAATGAGCAGTTCTTC
CDR3: CASSFGPLNEQFF
J: TRBJ2-1
D: .
V: TRBV6-2/TRBV6-3
length: 13
size: few

DNA: TGCAGTGCTAGTTTTCGGGGGGTCCTCATTGGGAATGAGCAGTTCTTC
CDR3: CSASFRGVLIGNEQFF
J: TRBJ2-1
D: TRBD2
V: TRBV20-1
length: 16
size: few

DNA: TGTGCCAGCAGTGAGACAGGGTACAATGAGCAGTTCTTC
CDR3: CASSETGYNEQFF
J: TRBJ2-1
D: TRBD1
V: TRBV25-1
length: 13
size: .